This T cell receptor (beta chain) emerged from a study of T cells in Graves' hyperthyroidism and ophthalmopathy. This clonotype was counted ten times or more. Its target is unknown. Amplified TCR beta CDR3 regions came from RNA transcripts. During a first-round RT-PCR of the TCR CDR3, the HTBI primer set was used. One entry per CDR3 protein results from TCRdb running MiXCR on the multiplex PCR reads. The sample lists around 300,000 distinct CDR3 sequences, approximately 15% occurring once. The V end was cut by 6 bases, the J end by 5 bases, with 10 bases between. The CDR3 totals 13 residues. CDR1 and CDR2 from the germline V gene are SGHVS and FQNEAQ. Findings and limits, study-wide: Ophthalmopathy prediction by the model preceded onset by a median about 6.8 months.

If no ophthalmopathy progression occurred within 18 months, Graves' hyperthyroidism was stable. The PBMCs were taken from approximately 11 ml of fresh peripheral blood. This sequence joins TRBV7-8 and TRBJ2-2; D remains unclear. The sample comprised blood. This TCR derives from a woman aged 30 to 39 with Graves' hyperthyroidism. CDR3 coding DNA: TGTGCCAGCAGGTTCCGTTGGACCGGGGAGCTGTTTTTT. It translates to CASRFRWTGELFF.